This T cell receptor (beta chain) was sequenced for a study of shared clonotypes between healthy human individuals. In its sample, this clone was seen once. Its target is unknown. This CDR3 region has 16 residues. The V end was cut by 2 bases, the J end by 0 bases, with 12 bases between. The germline gives CDR1 SGHRS, CDR2 YFSETQ. Findings and limits, study-wide: Naive CD4 clonotype sharing across a handful of donors was around 5%.

Data came from immunoSEQ multiplex PCR; TCRdb stores just in-frame clones and leaves some out. The table includes about 2 million clones, roughly 94% detected once. The receptor comes from a young man in good health. The chain carries TRBV5-1 and TRBJ1-3; D remains ambiguous. Sequenced input: naive CD4+ T cells sorted from blood. The subset is: CD45RA+ positively selected. The CDR3 here is CASSLSSGPSGNTIYF. CDR3 DNA: TGCGCCAGCAGCTTATCGTCAGGACCCTCTGGAAACACCATATATTTT.